Below are 15 T cell receptor beta chains sequenced from a single sample in a study of T cell responses to AZD1222 COVID-19 vaccine (dated by TCRdb to about 2021). In the paper's terms, the time point label means: baseline before first vaccination. Libraries were prepared through the immunoSEQ multiplex PCR assay. TCRdb limited this immuneACCESS table to in-frame rearrangements with V and J called. A share of clones is missing; checked studies link under half to unresolved V genes, and the rest is unexplained. Here the sample has some 140,000 clones; approximately 90% occur a single time. The top ten clonotypes cover over 1.5% of the sample. The sequencing here drew on peripheral blood, taken on day 0 of AZD1222 vaccination. These receptors were obtained from an adult in good health.

The chain is built from TRBV2 and TRBJ1-3; D unresolved. Between the trimmed V and J ends, which lost 6 bases and 4 bases, there was a span of 10 bases. The V gene's germline CDR1 is SNHLY and CDR2 FYNNEI. The CDR3 is 13 amino acids. CDR3 region: CASSALTGNTIYF. DNA of the CDR3: TGTGCCAGCAGCGCCCTAACGGGAAACACCATATATTTT.

The gene calls are TRBV15 and TRBJ2-4; a possible D gene is TRBD2 (7 bases). This CDR3 is 16 amino acids long. Germline V gene lookup returns CDR1 LNHNV and CDR2 YYDKDF (reference sequence). Trimming removed 0 bases from V and 5 bases from J, with 14 bases in between. CDR3 region: CATSRDAGAPENIQYF. The DNA of the CDR3 is TGTGCCACCAGCAGAGATGCGGGGGCCCCTGAAAACATTCAGTACTTC.

The V call is TRBV6-5, the J call TRBJ1-1, with D possibly being TRBD1 (6 bases). Trimming removed 6 bases at V and 5 bases at J, with 19 bases between. The germline CDR1 and CDR2 sequences are MNHEY and SVGAGI. The length of the CDR3 is 15 residues. The CDR3 region has the DNA TGTGCCAGCAGGGAGGGGGGCGCGGCGAAGACTGAAGCTTTCTTT. Its protein product is CASREGGAAKTEAFF.

This clone occurred once. This chain connects TRBV3-1 (or the pseudogene TRBV3-2) to TRBJ1-2, with D possibly TRBD1 on 6 matching bases. This CDR3 contains 14 residues. Germline values: CDR1 LGHDT, CDR2 YNNKEL (reference sequence). Trimming took 1 base from V and 5 from J, leaving 11 bases between them. The CDR3 DNA is TGTGCCAGCAGCCAAGTCAAGGGGGGGTATGGCTACACCTTC. It specifies CASSQVKGGYGYTF.

The rearrangement links TRBV3-1 (or the pseudogene TRBV3-2) to TRBJ2-2; 10 bases match TRBD2. Germline assignment: CDR1 LGHDT and CDR2 YNNKEL (reference sequence). The CDR3 spans 17 residues. The ends lost 1 base at V and 4 bases at J; junction bases unmatched: 6. The CDR3 DNA is TGTGCCAGCAGCCAAGGGTTTAGCGGGGGGTTCACCGGGGAGCTGTTTTTT. Translation: CASSQGFSGGFTGELFF.

The rearrangement links TRBV7-8 to TRBJ2-7; D might be TRBD1 (6 bases). Germline assignment: CDR1 SGHVS and CDR2 FQNEAQ. The CDR3 extends over 15 amino acids. V dropped 5 bases and J dropped 4 bases, with 18 bases sitting between them. The CDR3 protein is CASSTWSGAKYEQYF. CDR3 bases: TGTGCCAGCAGCACATGGTCAGGGGCTAAGTACGAGCAGTACTTC.

The rearrangement joins TRBV7-9 to TRBJ1-2; 7 positions match TRBD1. Germline CDR1 reads SEHNR; CDR2 reads FQNEAQ (reference sequence). Trimming took 6 bases from V and 3 from J; bases not matched to a gene: 10. This CDR3 comprises 15 residues. The CDR3: CASSLTGILHYGYTF. The CDR3, as DNA: TGTGCCAGCAGTCTGACAGGGATTTTGCACTATGGCTACACCTTC.

This chain links TRBV11-2 with TRBJ1-6; D uncertain. This CDR3 contains 15 residues. Germline lookup yields CDR1 SGHAT and CDR2 FQNNGV. Trimming pared 5 bases from V and 1 base from J, leaving 9 bases between. The CDR3 sequence is CASSPGRSYNSPLHF. CDR3 coding DNA: TGTGCCAGCAGCCCCGGGCGGTCCTATAATTCACCCCTCCACTTT.

Only one count was recorded for this clone. The chain joins TRBV19 to TRBJ1-2; D is possibly TRBD1 (5 bases). V gave up 7 bases and J gave up 7 bases, with 16 bases separating them. CDR1 is LNHDA, CDR2 SQIVND, per germline (reference sequence). The CDR3 covers 13 residues. CDR3 sequence (DNA): TGTGCCAGTATAGGGGCCGCGGGGTCTGGCTACACCTTC. Protein sequence: CASIGAAGSGYTF.

The V call is TRBV7-2, the J call TRBJ2-7; 7 nucleotides agree with TRBD2. The CDR3 has 15 amino acids. Germline V gene data show CDR1 as SGHTA and CDR2 as FQGNSA. The ends lost 1 base at V and 1 base at J; junction bases unmatched: 4. In nucleotides, the CDR3 is TGTGCCAGCAGCTTAGATGGCGGGGGATCCTACGAGCAGTACTTC. Amino acid sequence: CASSLDGGGSYEQYF.

V usage is TRBV5-1 and J usage is TRBJ1-6; no firm D call. Germline CDR1 reads SGHRS; CDR2 reads YFSETQ. With 0 bases removed from V and 0 bases from J, the gap between germline ends came to 7 bases. The CDR3 contains 16 residues. The CDR3 sequence is CASSLGGNSYNSPLHF. CDR3 DNA sequence: TGCGCCAGCAGCTTGGGAGGGAACTCCTATAATTCACCCCTCCACTTT.

The chain combines TRBV5-5 with TRBJ1-1; tentatively, D is TRBD1 (6 bases). V was pared by 4 bases and J by 2 bases, with 12 bases between. Germline V gives CDR1 SGHKS, CDR2 YYEKEE (reference sequence). CDR3 length: 14 amino acids. The chain's CDR3 is CASSIFRGNTEAFF. The DNA of the CDR3 is TGTGCCAGCAGCATATTCAGGGGAAACACTGAAGCTTTCTTT.

This chain connects TRBV6-2 or TRBV6-3 to TRBJ1-5; 7 bases line up with TRBD1. Germline CDR1 is MNHEY and CDR2 is SVGEGT. The CDR3 is 16 residues long. Unmatched junction bases numbered 7, after V lost 0 bases and J lost 5 bases. Here the CDR3 reads CASSYSILTGHQPQHF. CDR3 DNA sequence: TGTGCCAGCAGTTACTCGATACTGACAGGGCATCAGCCCCAGCATTTT.

The V call is TRBV10-2, the J call TRBJ1-1, with TRBD1 matching 8 bases. Germline CDR1 reads WSHSY; CDR2 reads SAAADI. CDR3 length: 13 residues. Trimming cost V 7 bases and J 6 bases; bases outside gene matches: 7. The CDR3 region is CASNYRGGSEAFF. The CDR3 nucleotides are TGCGCCAGCAATTACAGGGGGGGTTCTGAAGCTTTCTTT.

The chain is built from TRBV27 and TRBJ2-7; the D gene is possibly TRBD2 (6 bases). CDR1 is MNHEY and CDR2 is SMNVEV in the germline V gene (reference sequence). The ends were cut back, 4 bases at V and 2 bases at J, with 12 bases in the middle. The CDR3 has 14 amino acids. CDR3 sequence (DNA): TGTGCCAGCAGTTCGCCCGGGACTGCCTACGAGCAGTACTTC. Protein product: CASSSPGTAYEQYF.